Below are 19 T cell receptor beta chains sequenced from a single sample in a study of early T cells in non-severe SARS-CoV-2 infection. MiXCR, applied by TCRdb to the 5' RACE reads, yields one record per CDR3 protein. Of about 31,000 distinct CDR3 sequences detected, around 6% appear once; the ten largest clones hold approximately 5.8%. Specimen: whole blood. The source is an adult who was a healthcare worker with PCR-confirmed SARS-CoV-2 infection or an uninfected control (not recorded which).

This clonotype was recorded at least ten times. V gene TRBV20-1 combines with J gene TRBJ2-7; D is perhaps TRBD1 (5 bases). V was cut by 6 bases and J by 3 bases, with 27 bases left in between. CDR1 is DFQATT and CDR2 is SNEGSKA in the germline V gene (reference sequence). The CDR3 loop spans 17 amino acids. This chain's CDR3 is CSAHLLPPDSVYYEQYF. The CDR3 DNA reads TGCAGTGCCCATCTCCTACCCCCAGACAGCGTCTACTACGAGCAGTACTTC.

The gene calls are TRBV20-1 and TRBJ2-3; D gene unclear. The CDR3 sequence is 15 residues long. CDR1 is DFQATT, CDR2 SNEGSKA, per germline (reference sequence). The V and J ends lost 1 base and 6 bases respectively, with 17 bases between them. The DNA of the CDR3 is TGCAGTGCTAGAGTAGGCACCTCTACATCCGATACGCAGTATTTT. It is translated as CSARVGTSTSDTQYF.

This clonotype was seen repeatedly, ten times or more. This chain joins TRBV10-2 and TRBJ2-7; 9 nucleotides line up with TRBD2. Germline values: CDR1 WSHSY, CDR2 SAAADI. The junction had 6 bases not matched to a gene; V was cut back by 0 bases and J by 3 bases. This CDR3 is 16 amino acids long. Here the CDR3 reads CASSESLAGGFYEQYF. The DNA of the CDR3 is TGCGCCAGCAGTGAGTCCCTCGCGGGAGGGTTCTACGAGCAGTACTTC.

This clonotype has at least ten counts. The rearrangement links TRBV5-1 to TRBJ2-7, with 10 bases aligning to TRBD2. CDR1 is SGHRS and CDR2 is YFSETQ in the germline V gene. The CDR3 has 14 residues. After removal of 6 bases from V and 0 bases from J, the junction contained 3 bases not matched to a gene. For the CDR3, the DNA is TGCGCCAGCACTTCTAGCGGGAGCTCCTACGAGCAGTACTTC. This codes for CASTSSGSSYEQYF.

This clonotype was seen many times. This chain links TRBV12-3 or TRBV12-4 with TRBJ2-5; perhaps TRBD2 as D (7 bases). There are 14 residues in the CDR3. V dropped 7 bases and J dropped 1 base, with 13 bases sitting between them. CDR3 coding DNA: TGTGCCAGCACCATGGGAGGGGGCCAAGAGACCCAGTACTTC. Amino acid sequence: CASTMGGGQETQYF.

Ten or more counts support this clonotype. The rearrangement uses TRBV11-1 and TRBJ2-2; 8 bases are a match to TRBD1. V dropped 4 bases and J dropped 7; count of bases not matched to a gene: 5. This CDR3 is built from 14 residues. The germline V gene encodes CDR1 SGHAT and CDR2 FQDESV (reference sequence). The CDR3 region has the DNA TGTGCCAGCAGCTGGACAGGGTGGAACGGGGAGCTGTTTTTT. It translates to CASSWTGWNGELFF.

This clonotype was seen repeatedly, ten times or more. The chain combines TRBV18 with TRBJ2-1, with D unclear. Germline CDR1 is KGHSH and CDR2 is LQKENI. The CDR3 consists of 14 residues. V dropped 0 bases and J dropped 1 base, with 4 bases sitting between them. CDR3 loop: CASSPPNSYNEQFF. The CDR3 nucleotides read TGTGCCAGCTCACCACCGAATTCCTACAATGAGCAGTTCTTC.

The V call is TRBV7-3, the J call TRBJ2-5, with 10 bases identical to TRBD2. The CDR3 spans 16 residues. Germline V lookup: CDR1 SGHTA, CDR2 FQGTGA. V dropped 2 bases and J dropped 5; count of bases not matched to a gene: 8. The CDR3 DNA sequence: TGTGCCAGCAGCTTACGTCCTAGCGGGAGCATGGAGACCCAGTACTTC. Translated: CASSLRPSGSMETQYF.

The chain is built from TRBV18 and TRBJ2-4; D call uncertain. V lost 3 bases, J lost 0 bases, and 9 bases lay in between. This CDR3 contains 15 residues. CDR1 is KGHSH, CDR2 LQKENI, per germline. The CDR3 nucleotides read TGTGCCAGCTCACCGGTGGCGGTAGCCAAAAACATTCAGTACTTC. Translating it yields CASSPVAVAKNIQYF. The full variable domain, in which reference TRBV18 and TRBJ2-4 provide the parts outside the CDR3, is NAGVMQNPRHLVRRRGQEARLRCSPMKGHSHVYWYRQLPEEGLKFMVYLQKENIIDESGMPKERFSAEFPKEGPSILRIQQVVRGDSAAYFCASSPVAVAKNIQYFGAGTRLSVL.

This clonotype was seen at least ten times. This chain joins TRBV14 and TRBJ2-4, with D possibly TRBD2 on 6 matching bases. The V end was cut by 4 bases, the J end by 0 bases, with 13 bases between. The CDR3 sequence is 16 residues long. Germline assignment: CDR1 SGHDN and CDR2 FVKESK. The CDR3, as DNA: TGTGCCAGCAGCCCCCCGGCGGGACTAGCCAAAAACATTCAGTACTTC. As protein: CASSPPAGLAKNIQYF.

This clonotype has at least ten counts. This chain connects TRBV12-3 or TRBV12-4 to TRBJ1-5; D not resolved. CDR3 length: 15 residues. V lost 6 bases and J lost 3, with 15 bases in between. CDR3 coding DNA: TGTGCCAGCAGCCCGAGTGGCAGCCTCAATCAGCCCCAGCATTTT. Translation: CASSPSGSLNQPQHF.

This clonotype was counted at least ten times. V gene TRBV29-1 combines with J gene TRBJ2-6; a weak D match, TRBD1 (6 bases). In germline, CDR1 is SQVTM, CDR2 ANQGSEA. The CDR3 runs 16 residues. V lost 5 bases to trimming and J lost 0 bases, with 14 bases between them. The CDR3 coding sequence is TGCAGCGTTTTCCGGGACACCGACTCTGGGGCCAACGTCCTGACTTTC. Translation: CSVFRDTDSGANVLTF.

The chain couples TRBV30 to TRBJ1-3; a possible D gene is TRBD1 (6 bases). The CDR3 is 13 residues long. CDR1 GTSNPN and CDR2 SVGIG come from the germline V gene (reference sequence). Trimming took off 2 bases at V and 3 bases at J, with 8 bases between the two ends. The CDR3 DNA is TGTGCCTGGAGTCCAGGGGTTGGAAACACCATATATTTT. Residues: CAWSPGVGNTIYF.

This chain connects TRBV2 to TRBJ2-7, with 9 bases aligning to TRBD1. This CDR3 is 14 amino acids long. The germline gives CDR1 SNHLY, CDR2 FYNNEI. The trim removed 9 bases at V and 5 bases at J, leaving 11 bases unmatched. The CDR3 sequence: CARALGTGRDEQYF. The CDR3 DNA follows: TGTGCCAGAGCCCTCGGGACAGGGAGGGACGAGCAGTACTTC.

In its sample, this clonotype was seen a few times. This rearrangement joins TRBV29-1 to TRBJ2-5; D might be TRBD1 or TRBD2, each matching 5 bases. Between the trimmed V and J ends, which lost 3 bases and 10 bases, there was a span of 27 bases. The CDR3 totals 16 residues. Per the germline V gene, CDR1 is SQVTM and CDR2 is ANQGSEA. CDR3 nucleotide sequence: TGCAGCGTTGACAAGCCCCAGACAGTTGCCTACGGGGTCCAGTACTTC. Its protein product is CSVDKPQTVAYGVQYF.

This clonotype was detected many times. The CDR3 DNA reads as TGTGCCAGCAGCTTACATGGCGGGAGGGCCACAGATACGCAGTATTTT. Translated, it gives CASSLHGGRATDTQYF. The chain couples TRBV7-9 to TRBJ2-3; 9 bases match TRBD2. Germline V gives CDR1 SEHNR, CDR2 FQNEAQ (reference sequence). After removal of 2 bases from V and 2 bases from J, the junction contained 5 bases not matched to a gene. The CDR3 runs 16 residues.

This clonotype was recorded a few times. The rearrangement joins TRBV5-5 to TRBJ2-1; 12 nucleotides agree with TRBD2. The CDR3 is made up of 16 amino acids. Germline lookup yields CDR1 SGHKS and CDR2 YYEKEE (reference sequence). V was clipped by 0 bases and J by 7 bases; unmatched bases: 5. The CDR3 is CASSLGLAGVRNEQFF. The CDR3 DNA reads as TGTGCCAGCAGCTTGGGACTAGCGGGAGTGCGGAATGAGCAGTTCTTC.

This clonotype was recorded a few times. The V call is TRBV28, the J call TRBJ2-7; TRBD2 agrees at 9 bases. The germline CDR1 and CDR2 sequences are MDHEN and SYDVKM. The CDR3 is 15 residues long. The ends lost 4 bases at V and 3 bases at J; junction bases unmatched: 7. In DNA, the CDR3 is TGTGCCAGCAGTTCCTCAGTAGCGGGAGACTACGAGCAGTACTTC. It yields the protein CASSSSVAGDYEQYF.

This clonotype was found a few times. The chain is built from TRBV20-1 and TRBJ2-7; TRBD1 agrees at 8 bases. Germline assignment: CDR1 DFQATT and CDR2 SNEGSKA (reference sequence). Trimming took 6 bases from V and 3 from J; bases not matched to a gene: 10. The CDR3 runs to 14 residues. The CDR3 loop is CSARAGQADYEQYF. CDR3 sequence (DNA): TGCAGTGCCCGGGCGGGACAGGCAGACTACGAGCAGTACTTC.